This TCR beta chain was sequenced in a study of shared clonotypes between healthy human individuals. About the study: With ages of 18 to 49, the donors were a couple of women and a few men. General study findings and limits: Exclusively blood specimens were collected; tissue repertoires likely differ.

Germline lookup yields CDR1 WSHSY and CDR2 SAAADI. V was shortened by 6 bases and J by 0 bases, with 17 bases between the two germline ends. The CDR3 covers 16 residues. The naive CD8 population came from CD45RO-negative cells selected for CCR7, without terminally differentiated effector memory CD45RA+ cells. The assay ran at deep level. Libraries were prepared by immunoSEQ multiplex PCR; TCRdb keeps only in-frame clonotypes and omits some of them. This sample carries around 2.1 million clones, about 92% of them seen once, and the ten largest clones take 1.5% to 2%. Points on this clone: Its cognate antigen is unknown.

The V call is TRBV10-2, the J call TRBJ1-1; D perhaps matches TRBD1 (5 bases). This sequence originates from a man aged 18 to 30 in good health. Some clones in this sample may be carry-over from other donors' samples. The sequenced sample was naive CD8+ T cells from PBMCs. CDR3 region: CASSKGIAEMNTEAFF. The DNA of the CDR3 is TGCGCCAGCAGCAAGGGGATTGCAGAGATGAACACTGAAGCTTTCTTT.